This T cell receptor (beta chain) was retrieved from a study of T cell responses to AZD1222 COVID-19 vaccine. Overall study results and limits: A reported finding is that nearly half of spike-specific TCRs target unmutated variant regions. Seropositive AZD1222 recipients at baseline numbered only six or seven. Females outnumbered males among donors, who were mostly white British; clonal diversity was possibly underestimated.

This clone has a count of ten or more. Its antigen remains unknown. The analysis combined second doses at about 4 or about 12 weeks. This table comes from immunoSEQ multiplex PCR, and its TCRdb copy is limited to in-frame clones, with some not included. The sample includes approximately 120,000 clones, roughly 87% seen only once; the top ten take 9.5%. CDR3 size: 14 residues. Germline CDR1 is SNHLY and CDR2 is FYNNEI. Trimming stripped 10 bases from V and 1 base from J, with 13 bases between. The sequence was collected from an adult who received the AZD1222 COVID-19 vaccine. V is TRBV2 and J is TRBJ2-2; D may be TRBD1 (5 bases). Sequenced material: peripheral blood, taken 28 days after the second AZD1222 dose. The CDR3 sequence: CANGDRWNTGELFF. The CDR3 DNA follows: TGTGCCAACGGAGACAGATGGAACACCGGGGAGCTGTTTTTT.